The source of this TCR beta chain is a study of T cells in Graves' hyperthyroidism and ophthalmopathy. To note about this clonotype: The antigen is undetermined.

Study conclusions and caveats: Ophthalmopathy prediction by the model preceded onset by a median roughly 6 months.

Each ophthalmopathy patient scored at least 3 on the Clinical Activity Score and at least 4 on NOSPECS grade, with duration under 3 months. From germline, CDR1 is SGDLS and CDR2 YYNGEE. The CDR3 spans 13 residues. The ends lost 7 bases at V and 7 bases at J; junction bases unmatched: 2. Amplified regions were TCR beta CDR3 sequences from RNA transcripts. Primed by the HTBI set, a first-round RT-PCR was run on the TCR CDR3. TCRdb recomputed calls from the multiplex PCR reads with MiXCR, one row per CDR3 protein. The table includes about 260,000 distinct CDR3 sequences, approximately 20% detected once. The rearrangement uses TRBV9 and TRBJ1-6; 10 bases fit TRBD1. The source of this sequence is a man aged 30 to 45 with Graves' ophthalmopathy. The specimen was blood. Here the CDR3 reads CASSDRGNSPLHF. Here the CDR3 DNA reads TGTGCCAGCTCGGACAGGGGGAATTCACCCCTCCACTTT.